This T cell receptor beta chain was captured in a study of T-cell memory formation after mild COVID-19. Study summary: Largely donor-specific TCR clusters were found. Regarding the study as a whole: Researchers found some responding clones in pre-infection memory, a sign that cross-reactive memory joined.

Germline CDR1 is LNHDA and CDR2 is SQIVND (reference sequence). Deletions cut 4 bases from V and 4 bases from J, with 14 bases between. CDR3 length: 14 amino acids. Concerning this clonotype itself: The target antigen is unknown.

TCRdb reprocessed the 5' RACE reads via MiXCR and lists one record per CDR3 protein. The sample includes about half a million distinct CDR3 sequences, over 15% of them seen just once. The receptor comes from an adult woman who had mild COVID-19 (a few samples of this study predate the infection). Cell type and time point are not known. The sequenced sample consisted of PBMCs or a T cell subset sorted from them (not recorded which). This rearrangement joins TRBV19 to TRBJ2-7; TRBD2 is a possible D gene (5 bases). The CDR3 region is CASSNEGVSYEQYF. The CDR3 nucleotides are TGTGCCAGTAGTAATGAGGGAGTATCTTACGAGCAGTACTTC.